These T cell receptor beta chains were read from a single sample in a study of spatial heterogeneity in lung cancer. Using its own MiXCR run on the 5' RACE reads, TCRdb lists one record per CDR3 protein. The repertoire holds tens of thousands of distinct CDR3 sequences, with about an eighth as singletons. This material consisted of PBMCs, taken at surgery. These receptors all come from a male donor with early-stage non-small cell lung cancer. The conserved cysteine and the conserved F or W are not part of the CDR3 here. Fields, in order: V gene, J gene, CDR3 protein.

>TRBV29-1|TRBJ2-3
SVEGVAIWGTDTQY
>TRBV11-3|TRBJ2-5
ASSREWGETQY
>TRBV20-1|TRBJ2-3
SASVSGRTDTQY
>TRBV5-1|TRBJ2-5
ASSLVSETQY
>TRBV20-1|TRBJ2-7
SASAVHEQY
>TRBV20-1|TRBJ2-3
SARDGGRDTQY
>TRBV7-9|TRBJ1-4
ASSLVEADGKLF
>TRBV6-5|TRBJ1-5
ASRTGEFQPQH
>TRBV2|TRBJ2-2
ASRALGDTGELF
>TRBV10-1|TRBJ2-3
ASSESFGDGTDTQY
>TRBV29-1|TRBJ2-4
SVEDYGEGAKNIQY
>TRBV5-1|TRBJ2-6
ASSPVDTVLNVLT
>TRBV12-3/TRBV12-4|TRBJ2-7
ASTLEGLAGGPDEQH
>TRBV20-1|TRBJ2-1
SARSGYNEQF
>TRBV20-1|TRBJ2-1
SARGAGASYNEQF
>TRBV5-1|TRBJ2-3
ASSLVWDSDTDTQY
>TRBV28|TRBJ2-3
ASTNRRGDTQY
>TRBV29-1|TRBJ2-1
SVGASGVLVNEQF
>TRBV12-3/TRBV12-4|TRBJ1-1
ASGDKNTEAF
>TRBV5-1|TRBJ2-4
ASSPDRATKNIQY
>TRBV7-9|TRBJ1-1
ASSPWALNTEAF
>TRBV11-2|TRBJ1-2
ASSQMQALYGYT
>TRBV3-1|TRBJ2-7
ASSQVEAGEGEQY
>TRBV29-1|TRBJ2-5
SVHLGQETQY
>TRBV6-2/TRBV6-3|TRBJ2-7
ASSYVVSYEQY
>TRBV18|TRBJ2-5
ASSPQTSYGTQY
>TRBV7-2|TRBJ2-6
ASTYTRSNVLT
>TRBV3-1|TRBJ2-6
ASSYRDSIRSGANVLT
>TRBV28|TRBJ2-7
ASSLMGDSYEQY
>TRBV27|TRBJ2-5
ASSLFGFAETQY
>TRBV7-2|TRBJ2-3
ASSSRQGGTDTQY
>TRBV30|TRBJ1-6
AWSVLGGTFNSPLH
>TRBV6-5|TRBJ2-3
ASSYSLAGRGDTQY
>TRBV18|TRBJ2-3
ASSPSDRGTDTQY
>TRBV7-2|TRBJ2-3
ASSRLVGDTQY
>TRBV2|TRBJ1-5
ASSRQAIRNQPQH
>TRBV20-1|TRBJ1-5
SARDHQGLNQPQH
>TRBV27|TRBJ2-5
ASSHPGPEAQETQY
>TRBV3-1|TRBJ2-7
ASSQGAGASYEQY
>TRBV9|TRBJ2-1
ASSQRTTSGIYNEQF
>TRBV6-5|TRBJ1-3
ASSYDSNTIY
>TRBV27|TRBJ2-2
ASSLERGDTGELF
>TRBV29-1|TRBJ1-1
SVRQLNTEAF
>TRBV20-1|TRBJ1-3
SATRSSGNTIY
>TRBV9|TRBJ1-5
ASSETGSNNQPQH
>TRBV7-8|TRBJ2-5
ASSLRIGLETQY
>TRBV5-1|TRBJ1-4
ASSLNRGGDEKLF